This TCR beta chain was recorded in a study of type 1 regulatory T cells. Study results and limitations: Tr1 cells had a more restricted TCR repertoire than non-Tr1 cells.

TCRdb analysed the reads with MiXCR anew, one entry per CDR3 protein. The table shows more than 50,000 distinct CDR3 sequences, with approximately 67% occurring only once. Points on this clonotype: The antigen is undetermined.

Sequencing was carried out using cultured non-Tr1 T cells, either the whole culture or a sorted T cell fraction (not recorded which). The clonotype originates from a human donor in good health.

The CDR3 region has the DNA TGCGCCAGCAGCTTTGGCCGATCTTCGGGCGGCGGCACTGAAGCTTTCTTT. The encoded protein is CASSFGRSSGGGTEAFF. The genes are TRBV5-1 and TRBJ1-1; D gene ambiguous. This CDR3 is built from 17 residues. With 2 bases removed from V and 4 bases from J, the gap between germline ends came to 21 bases. In germline, CDR1 is SGHRS, CDR2 YFSETQ.